The 29 T cell receptor beta chains in this list originate from one sample, sequenced in a study of blood T cell repertoires in COVID-19. Assay used: immunoSEQ multiplex PCR; TCRdb lists only in-frame clones, some missing. The sample carries about 120,000 clones, around nine tenths recorded once. The sample comprised peripheral blood. The source is a woman aged 45-60 years with acute or convalescent COVID-19.

This clone was picked up a small number of times. This sequence joins TRBV11-2 and TRBJ2-7, with 8 bases aligning to TRBD2. With V trimmed by 3 bases and J by 6 bases, 4 bases remained unmatched. Germline CDR1 is SGHAT and CDR2 is FQNNGV. The CDR3 sequence is 13 residues long. DNA of the CDR3: TGTGCCAGCAGCTTTAGCGGGGTAATCGAGCAGTACTTC. It codes for CASSFSGVIEQYF. Looking up the rest from reference TRBV11-2 and TRBJ2-7 gives the full variable domain: EAGVAQSPRYKIIEKRQSVAFWCNPISGHATLYWYQQILGQGPKLLIQFQNNGVVDDSQLPKDRFSAERLKGVDSTLKIQPAKLEDSAVYLCASSFSGVIEQYFGPGTRLTVT.

The rearrangement links TRBV11-1 to TRBJ2-5, with a weak D call TRBD1 (6 bases). Trimming stripped 3 bases from V and 5 bases from J, with 10 bases between. The CDR3 sequence is 13 residues long. Germline V lookup: CDR1 SGHAT, CDR2 FQDESV (reference sequence). The CDR3 spells CASSLWGRETQYF. For the CDR3, the DNA is TGTGCCAGCAGCTTGTGGGGGCGGGAGACCCAGTACTTC.

This chain connects TRBV6-2 or TRBV6-3 to TRBJ2-7; 9 nucleotides match TRBD2. V shed 4 bases and J 8 bases; nucleotides not matched to a gene: 9. The CDR3 length is 14 residues. Germline values: CDR1 MNHEY, CDR2 SVGEGT. The CDR3: CASSSPSGAPKQYF. CDR3 DNA sequence: TGTGCCAGCAGTTCCCCTAGCGGGGCTCCCAAGCAGTACTTC.

The chain is built from TRBV5-6 and TRBJ1-1, with D perhaps matching TRBD1 (5 bases). Germline loops: CDR1 SGHDT, CDR2 YYEEEE. Trimming left V 1 base short and J 0 bases short, with 19 bases between. CDR3 size: 18 residues. The CDR3 reads CASSLLNNRKRMNTEAFF. The DNA for the CDR3 is TGTGCCAGCAGCTTGCTAAATAACAGGAAAAGGATGAACACTGAAGCTTTCTTT.

The chain employs TRBV2 and TRBJ1-2; 8 bases map to TRBD1. This CDR3 is built from 15 residues. V was clipped by 7 bases and J by 0 bases; unmatched bases: 7. Germline V gene data show CDR1 as SNHLY and CDR2 as FYNNEI. The CDR3 nucleotides read TGTGCCAGCAAAAAACAGGGGGAGGCTAACTATGGCTACACCTTC. It specifies CASKKQGEANYGYTF.

The chain carries TRBV6-5 and TRBJ2-6; TRBD1 might be the D (5 bases). Germline V gene sequence: CDR1 MNHEY, CDR2 SVGAGI. CDR3 length equals 15 residues. Trimming pared 8 bases from V and 2 bases from J, leaving 13 bases between. The CDR3 here is CASSGYIAGANVLTF. CDR3 DNA: TGTGCCAGCTCAGGGTACATCGCTGGGGCCAACGTCCTGACTTTC.

The J gene is TRBJ1-5, the V gene TRBV7-2; no definite D call. The V gene lost 1 base and the J gene lost 7 bases, with 11 bases spanning the gap. CDR1 and CDR2 from the germline V gene are SGHTA and FQGNSA. The CDR3 consists of 14 residues. As DNA, the CDR3 is TGTGCCAGCAGCTTAGTGACTAGAGGCCAGCCCCAGCATTTT. As protein: CASSLVTRGQPQHF.

The V and J genes are TRBV10-3 and TRBJ1-1, with 9 bases lining up with TRBD1. This CDR3 has 14 residues. V lost 5 bases to trimming and J lost 3 bases; unmatched junction nucleotides: 4. Germline CDR1 is ENHRY and CDR2 is SYGVKD. This CDR3 reads CAISRDRVDTEAFF. In nucleotides, the CDR3 is TGTGCCATCAGTAGGGACAGGGTGGACACTGAAGCTTTCTTT.

This chain uses TRBV7-8 with TRBJ2-7; D is perhaps TRBD1 (5 bases). V dropped 5 bases and J dropped 6 bases, with 14 bases sitting between them. Germline V CDR1 and CDR2: SGHVS, FQNEAQ. The CDR3 is 13 amino acids. CDR3 coding DNA: TGTGCCAGCAGCGGGTGGCAGGGCCGCGAGCAGTACTTC. This gives the protein CASSGWQGREQYF.

This chain uses TRBV11-3 with TRBJ2-7; no reliable D call. V was shortened by 5 bases and J by 4 bases, with 18 bases between the two germline ends. Germline CDR1 SGHNT, CDR2 YENEEA. The CDR3 runs to 15 residues. In DNA form, the CDR3 reads TGTGCCAGCAGCCTAACCGGGTCCAGTGGGTACGAGCAGTACTTC. Translating it yields CASSLTGSSGYEQYF.

This chain connects TRBV7-2 to TRBJ2-7; D possibly corresponds to TRBD2 (5 bases). Trimming pared 1 base from V and 6 bases from J, leaving 13 bases between. Germline V gene lookup returns CDR1 SGHTA and CDR2 FQGNSA. The CDR3 sequence is 14 residues long. The chain's CDR3 is CASSLGTDSAEQYF. The CDR3 DNA is TGTGCCAGCAGCTTAGGGACTGACTCGGCCGAGCAGTACTTC.

The gene calls are TRBV5-1 and TRBJ2-7, with 9 nucleotides matching TRBD2. From germline, CDR1 is SGHRS and CDR2 YFSETQ. The CDR3 is made up of 17 amino acids. V lost 4 bases, J lost 8 bases, and 19 bases stayed unmatched. In nucleotides, the CDR3 is TGCGCCAGCAGCCAGCTATATAACGCGGGAGGGGCCCCAAAGCAGTACTTC. The encoded protein is CASSQLYNAGGAPKQYF.

J is TRBJ2-7 and V is TRBV19; 7 bases are a match to TRBD2. The length of the CDR3 is 16 residues. Losses at the gene ends were 0 bases for V and 3 bases for J; bases not matched to a gene: 8. Germline CDR1 is LNHDA and CDR2 is SQIVND (reference sequence). The CDR3 loop reads CASSIDGGVPGYEQYF. The CDR3 nucleotides are TGTGCCAGTAGTATAGATGGGGGGGTTCCGGGCTACGAGCAGTACTTC.

This clone was seen only a few times. The V call is TRBV19, the J call TRBJ1-6; D unresolved. Trimming left V 0 bases short and J 6 bases short, with 6 bases between. Germline V gives CDR1 LNHDA, CDR2 SQIVND (reference sequence). The CDR3 loop spans 14 amino acids. The CDR3 DNA reads TGTGCCAGTAGTATAGAACTCCTTAATTCACCCCTCCACTTT. As protein: CASSIELLNSPLHF.

The chain has TRBV18 and TRBJ2-3, with TRBD2 matching 8 bases. V lost 2 bases and J lost 2; bases outside the gene matches: 3. This CDR3 has 15 residues. Germline values: CDR1 KGHSH, CDR2 LQKENI. The CDR3 bases are TGTGCCAGCTCACCATCTAGCGGGTTCACAGATACGCAGTATTTT. Encoded protein: CASSPSSGFTDTQYF.

The chain combines TRBV28 with TRBJ1-1; TRBD1 matches 8 bases. Trimming at V came to 4 bases and at J to 0 bases, leaving 10 bases not matched to a gene. The CDR3 contains 17 residues. Germline V gene data show CDR1 as MDHEN and CDR2 as SYDVKM. This CDR3 is CASSSTGAPAMNTEAFF. CDR3 DNA: TGTGCCAGCAGTTCGACAGGGGCACCTGCTATGAACACTGAAGCTTTCTTT.

This chain connects TRBV19 to TRBJ2-3, with a weak D call TRBD2 (5 bases). CDR1 LNHDA and CDR2 SQIVND come from the germline V gene (reference sequence). This CDR3 is built from 15 residues. The V and J ends lost 3 bases and 0 bases respectively, with 10 bases between them. The CDR3 is CASSISRASTDTQYF. CDR3 bases: TGTGCCAGTAGTATCTCGCGGGCCAGCACAGATACGCAGTATTTT.

J is TRBJ2-7 and V is TRBV12-3 or TRBV12-4, with a weak D call TRBD1 (6 bases). The CDR3 length is 12 residues. Trimming pared 5 bases from V and 4 bases from J, leaving 9 bases between. The CDR3 coding sequence is TGTGCCAGCAGTCCGGACAGATACGAGCAGTACTTC. Translation: CASSPDRYEQYF.

The chain uses TRBV6-1 and TRBJ2-1; no firm D call. The CDR3 runs to 11 residues. CDR1 and CDR2 (germline): MNHNS, SASEGT. Trimming left V 5 bases short and J 5 bases short, with 4 bases between. This CDR3 is CASSRNNEQFF. CDR3 bases: TGTGCCAGCAGTCGTAACAATGAGCAGTTCTTC.

The chain employs TRBV29-1 and TRBJ2-5; no reliable D call. Trimming left V 2 bases short and J 2 bases short, with 9 bases between. Looked up from germline, CDR1 is SQVTM and CDR2 is ANQGSEA. This CDR3 spans 13 amino acids. CDR3: CSVELRVQETQYF. CDR3 in DNA: TGCAGCGTTGAACTCCGGGTACAAGAGACCCAGTACTTC.

This chain links TRBV7-9 with TRBJ1-4; D is perhaps TRBD1 (5 bases). The CDR3 loop spans 14 amino acids. Deletions cut 4 bases from V and 14 bases from J, with 20 bases between. Germline V gene sequence: CDR1 SEHNR, CDR2 FQNEAQ (reference sequence). Here the CDR3 DNA reads TGTGCCAGCAGCTCGAACACCGTGACAGATCGTCTGTTTTTT. This gives the protein CASSSNTVTDRLFF.

The chain couples TRBV6-1 to TRBJ1-6; 7 bases are a match to TRBD1. The CDR3 runs 14 residues. V trimming: 4 bases; J trimming: 7 bases; junction bases outside the gene matches: 4. Germline CDR1 reads MNHNS; CDR2 reads SASEGT. CDR3 bases: TGTGCCAGCAGTGCACAGGGGTGGAATTCACCCCTCCACTTT. Translated: CASSAQGWNSPLHF.

The chain has TRBV6-6 and TRBJ1-3; 9 bases are a match to TRBD1. Germline values: CDR1 MNHNY, CDR2 SVGAGI (reference sequence). The CDR3 spans 17 residues. V gave up 5 bases and J gave up 0 bases; unmatched junction bases: 8. Here the CDR3 DNA reads TGTGCCAGCAGTCCCGGGACAGGGTACATCTCTGGAAACACCATATATTTT. Amino acids: CASSPGTGYISGNTIYF.

The V call is TRBV6-2 or TRBV6-3, the J call TRBJ2-5; 9 positions match TRBD1. V lost 5 bases, J lost 2 bases, and 6 bases stayed unmatched. The CDR3 is made up of 15 amino acids. CDR1 MNHEY and CDR2 SVGEGT come from the germline V gene. CDR3 loop: CASSRGDREQETQYF. The CDR3 coding sequence is TGTGCCAGCAGTCGGGGGGACAGGGAGCAAGAGACCCAGTACTTC.

V usage is TRBV6-6 and J usage is TRBJ2-3, with TRBD2 matching over 9 bases. The CDR3 consists of 14 residues. Trimming cost V 7 bases and J 6 bases; bases outside gene matches: 8. Germline CDR1 reads MNHNY; CDR2 reads SVGAGI (reference sequence). The CDR3 loop reads CASKTSGGVDTQYF. DNA of the CDR3: TGTGCCAGCAAGACTAGCGGAGGGGTTGATACGCAGTATTTT.

This chain connects TRBV6-5 to TRBJ1-1; 8 positions match TRBD1. The germline gives CDR1 MNHEY, CDR2 SVGAGI. Losses at the gene ends were 4 bases for V and 1 base for J; bases not matched to a gene: 5. There are 15 residues in the CDR3. Written as DNA, the CDR3 is TGTGCCAGCAGTTCCGGGACAGGCTGGAACACTGAAGCTTTCTTT. Encoded protein: CASSSGTGWNTEAFF.

V usage is TRBV7-3 and J usage is TRBJ1-4, with 9 bases lining up with TRBD1. The germline V gene encodes CDR1 SGHTA and CDR2 FQGTGA. V was pared by 4 bases and J by 8 bases, with 2 bases of the junction left unmatched. CDR3 length equals 13 residues. CDR3 amino acids: CASSSGQGEKLFF. The CDR3 DNA reads TGTGCCAGCAGCTCCGGACAGGGGGAAAAACTGTTTTTT.

CDR3 DNA: TGTGCCAGTAGTCCGCGGGACAGGGGTTGGCAGCCCCAGCATTTT. Translating gives CASSPRDRGWQPQHF. The chain links TRBV19 to TRBJ1-5; 10 bases match TRBD1. The length of the CDR3 is 15 residues. Germline V gene lookup returns CDR1 LNHDA and CDR2 SQIVND (reference sequence). The V gene end was trimmed by 5 bases and the J gene end by 7 bases; junction bases not matched to a gene: 8.

This CDR3 reads CASSPGLPADTQYF. The CDR3 DNA reads TGTGCCAGCAGCCCGGGACTGCCTGCGGATACGCAGTATTTT. This chain connects TRBV9 to TRBJ2-3; possible D gene TRBD2, 6 bases. This CDR3 is 14 amino acids long. Germline V gives CDR1 SGDLS, CDR2 YYNGEE. Deletions cut 4 bases from V and 6 bases from J, with 15 bases between.